Below, 10 T cell receptor beta chains from the same sample are listed, as sequenced in a study of blood T cell repertoires in COVID-19. Profiling relied on immunoSEQ multiplex PCR, and the TCRdb table lists in-frame clones only, not all of them. The sample includes some 370,000 clones, approximately 89% seen only once; the top ten take under 11%. The sequenced sample was peripheral blood. The receptor source for this set is a woman aged 25 to 45 with COVID-19, enrolled during active disease.

The genes are TRBV7-8 and TRBJ1-5, with a weak D call TRBD1 (5 bases). The length of the CDR3 is 17 residues. The germline gives CDR1 SGHVS, CDR2 FQNEAQ. Trimming pared 4 bases from V and 0 bases from J, leaving 16 bases between. DNA of the CDR3: TGTGCCAGCAGCTCGCGAGGTGGGGCTAGTAGCAATCAGCCCCAGCATTTT. It yields the protein CASSSRGGASSNQPQHF.

The V gene is TRBV9, the J gene TRBJ2-7; tentatively, D is TRBD2 (6 bases). The CDR3 runs 14 residues. V lost 0 bases to trimming and J lost 7 bases, with 14 bases between them. Germline CDR1 SGDLS, CDR2 YYNGEE. The CDR3 here is CASSVGTTRGEQYF. The CDR3, as DNA: TGTGCCAGCAGCGTAGGGACTACGCGTGGGGAGCAGTACTTC.

A single count supports this clone. This sequence joins TRBV6-5 and TRBJ1-2; no definite D call. The CDR3 contains 13 residues. The V end was cut by 5 bases, the J end by 4 bases, with 11 bases between. Germline CDR1 is MNHEY and CDR2 is SVGAGI. The CDR3 coding sequence is TGTGCCAGCAGTCTCGGACTGCGCTATGGCTACACCTTC. Translated: CASSLGLRYGYTF.

This chain joins TRBV11-2 and TRBJ2-7; D might be TRBD2 (5 bases). Per the germline V gene, CDR1 is SGHAT and CDR2 is FQNNGV. The CDR3 is 16 residues long. Trimming left V 3 bases short and J 3 bases short, with 18 bases between. The CDR3 loop reads CASSFFAGPGDYEQYF. CDR3 coding DNA: TGTGCCAGCAGCTTTTTCGCGGGTCCGGGCGACTACGAGCAGTACTTC. Filled out from reference TRBV11-2 and TRBJ2-7, the complete variable domain reads EAGVAQSPRYKIIEKRQSVAFWCNPISGHATLYWYQQILGQGPKLLIQFQNNGVVDDSQLPKDRFSAERLKGVDSTLKIQPAKLEDSAVYLCASSFFAGPGDYEQYFGPGTRLTVT.

The chain combines TRBV18 with TRBJ1-2, with D possibly being TRBD1 (6 bases). The germline V and J ends were trimmed by 3 bases and 8 bases, with 19 bases remaining between them. From germline, CDR1 is KGHSH and CDR2 LQKENI. This CDR3 contains 15 residues. The CDR3 nucleotides read TGTGCCAGCTCACCTTACGAGACAGGTAGAGAGGGCTACACCTTC. It yields the protein CASSPYETGREGYTF.

This sequence joins TRBV12-5 and TRBJ1-1, with a tentative D call TRBD1 (6 bases). The V end was cut by 7 bases, the J end by 5 bases, with 17 bases between. This CDR3 region has 14 residues. Per the germline V gene, CDR1 is LGHNT and CDR2 is FRNRAP. The CDR3 DNA reads as TGTGCTAGTGCCCCGAAGGACAGCCCTACTGAAGCTTTCTTT. This translates into CASAPKDSPTEAFF.

V and J are TRBV7-9 and TRBJ2-7, with 9 bases that match TRBD1. V was pared by 5 bases and J by 3 bases, with 8 bases of the junction left unmatched. CDR1 is SEHNR and CDR2 is FQNEAQ in the germline V gene (reference sequence). CDR3 length equals 15 residues. The CDR3 sequence is CASSPRDRDFYEQYF. The CDR3 DNA is TGTGCCAGCAGCCCCCGGGACAGGGACTTCTACGAGCAGTACTTC.

The sample holds one count of this clone. This sequence joins TRBV5-1 and TRBJ2-2; D remains ambiguous. Trimming left V 2 bases short and J 0 bases short, with 11 bases between. CDR1 is SGHRS and CDR2 is YFSETQ in the germline V gene. The CDR3 sequence is 16 residues long. The CDR3 reads CASSFQDRSNTGELFF. CDR3 bases: TGCGCCAGCAGCTTCCAGGATCGCTCGAACACCGGGGAGCTGTTTTTT.

The rearrangement joins TRBV5-1 to TRBJ2-7, with TRBD2 identical over 7 bases. CDR3 length equals 14 residues. The junction had 12 bases not matched to a gene; V was cut back by 5 bases and J by 7 bases. Germline CDR1 SGHRS, CDR2 YFSETQ. CDR3 nucleotide sequence: TGCGCCAGCAGTTTTGACGGCGGGAGTGGGGAGCAGTACTTC. As protein: CASSFDGGSGEQYF.

The chain is built from TRBV30 and TRBJ2-7, with 7 bases aligning to TRBD1. The CDR3 is 12 amino acids. Per the germline V gene, CDR1 is GTSNPN and CDR2 is SVGIG (reference sequence). V lost 7 bases to trimming and J lost 7 bases; unmatched junction nucleotides: 10. CDR3 DNA: TGTGCCTCAAAACAGGGGATCATGGAGCAGTACTTC. This gives the protein CASKQGIMEQYF.